Presented here are 19 T cell receptor beta chains from one specimen sequenced in a study of T-cell memory formation after mild COVID-19. TCRdb fed the 5' RACE reads into MiXCR, producing one record per CDR3 protein. In the table there are roughly 28,000 distinct CDR3 sequences, 9.5% to 15% of which are singletons. The sequenced sample consisted of PBMCs or a T cell subset sorted from them (not recorded which). These receptors all come from an adult woman who had mild COVID-19 (a few samples of this study predate the infection). Cell type and time point are not known.

V and J are TRBV7-2 and TRBJ2-5; D may be TRBD2 (5 bases). V was trimmed by 6 bases and J by 5 bases, leaving 13 bases between them. Germline CDR1 reads SGHTA; CDR2 reads FQGNSA. CDR3 length: 13 amino acids. CDR3 in DNA: TGTGCCAGCAGAACTAGTAACTGGGAGACCCAGTACTTC. Its translation is CASRTSNWETQYF.

The table lists this clonotype with many counts. In DNA, the CDR3 is TGTGCCAGCAGTTTGAGCTACTCCTACAATGAGCAGTTCTTC. Translated: CASSLSYSYNEQFF. This rearrangement joins TRBV12-3 or TRBV12-4 to TRBJ2-1; no clear D gene. The ends were cut back, 3 bases at V and 0 bases at J, with 6 bases in the middle. The CDR3 contains 14 residues.

This clonotype came up many times. This chain connects TRBV25-1 to TRBJ2-7; TRBD1 matches at 9 bases. Germline-derived CDR1 and CDR2 are MGHDK and SYGVNS. Trimming took 0 bases from V and 3 from J; bases not matched to a gene: 15. There are 19 residues in the CDR3. Here the CDR3 reads CASSEYLDRGPLSGYEQYF. The CDR3 DNA sequence: TGTGCCAGCAGTGAATACCTGGACAGGGGCCCCCTCAGTGGCTACGAGCAGTACTTC.

V gene TRBV12-3 or TRBV12-4 combines with J gene TRBJ1-2, with TRBD1 identical over 9 bases. This CDR3 has 14 residues. Losses at the gene ends were 4 bases for V and 6 bases for J; bases not matched to a gene: 6. CDR3 sequence: CASSSGQGGDGYTF. Written as DNA, the CDR3 is TGTGCCAGCAGTTCGGGACAGGGAGGAGATGGCTACACCTTC.

This clonotype was observed many times. This chain uses TRBV12-3 or TRBV12-4 with TRBJ1-5; D is ambiguous. This CDR3 region has 15 residues. V shed 6 bases and J shed 10 bases, with 22 bases lying between them. The CDR3 DNA is TGTGCCAGCAGCCACAATCTTGGGCCCGCGGGCCCCCAGCATTTT. This sequence encodes CASSHNLGPAGPQHF.

This clonotype was detected ten times or more. This chain links TRBV6-4 with TRBJ2-1; the D gene is possibly TRBD2 (5 bases). The CDR3 covers 16 residues. The germline V gene encodes CDR1 MRHNA and CDR2 SNTAGT. V was trimmed by 0 bases and J by 1 base, leaving 10 bases between them. The CDR3 DNA sequence: TGTGCCAGCAGTGACTCGGGTCTAGCTTCCTACAATGAGCAGTTCTTC. It translates to CASSDSGLASYNEQFF.

This clonotype was detected many times. This chain links TRBV20-1 with TRBJ1-6; D may be TRBD1 (5 bases). CDR1 and CDR2 (germline): DFQATT, SNEGSKA (reference sequence). V lost 2 bases and J 5 bases, leaving 13 bases between the germline ends. CDR3 size: 15 residues. The CDR3 protein is CSARIPGPDNSPLHF. CDR3 bases: TGCAGTGCTAGAATCCCGGGACCGGATAATTCACCCCTCCACTTT.

This clonotype was picked up many times. The chain combines TRBV12-3 or TRBV12-4 with TRBJ1-2; the D is unclear. The germline V and J ends were trimmed by 2 bases and 1 base, with 17 bases remaining between them. There are 17 residues in the CDR3. The CDR3: CASSLKGRKFVNYGYTF. The CDR3 nucleotides are TGTGCCAGCAGTTTAAAGGGCAGGAAGTTCGTTAACTATGGCTACACCTTC.

By proportion, this clonotype is medium-sized. The CDR3: CAISERETQYF. The CDR3 coding sequence is TGTGCCATCAGTGAGCGAGAGACCCAGTACTTC. The rearrangement joins TRBV10-3 to TRBJ2-5; D call uncertain. CDR1 and CDR2 from the germline V gene are ENHRY and SYGVKD. The V end was cut by 2 bases, the J end by 4 bases, with 2 bases between. This CDR3 has 11 residues.

The table lists this clonotype with a few counts. The chain joins TRBV19 to TRBJ1-5; D is perhaps TRBD1 (5 bases). Trimming cost V 4 bases and J 9 bases, with 13 bases left between them. The germline V gene has CDR1 LNHDA and CDR2 SQIVND (reference sequence). The CDR3 consists of 13 residues. This chain's CDR3 is CASSNGGVLPQHF. In nucleotides, the CDR3 is TGTGCCAGTAGTAATGGAGGGGTCCTGCCCCAGCATTTT.

This clonotype was seen repeatedly, ten times or more. The CDR3 DNA sequence: TGCAGCGTTCCCGGGACAGGGGTACAAAAAGCTTTCTTT. As protein: CSVPGTGVQKAFF. The genes are TRBV29-1 and TRBJ1-1; 10 bases agree with TRBD1. V gave up 5 bases and J gave up 9 bases; unmatched junction bases: 9. The CDR3 totals 13 residues. Germline lookup yields CDR1 SQVTM and CDR2 ANQGSEA.

The table lists this clonotype with many counts. The rearrangement links TRBV24-1 to TRBJ2-1; D perhaps matches TRBD2 (5 bases). The CDR3 consists of 13 residues. The V end was cut by 3 bases, the J end by 6 bases, with 8 bases between. Germline values: CDR1 KGHDR, CDR2 SFDVKD. CDR3: CATSDGRSNEQFF. DNA for the CDR3: TGTGCCACCAGTGATGGGAGATCCAATGAGCAGTTCTTC.

The table lists this clonotype with many counts. The rearrangement joins TRBV20-1 to TRBJ2-2; TRBD2 matches 11 bases. The CDR3 contains 14 residues. V lost 0 bases to trimming and J lost 7 bases; unmatched junction nucleotides: 1. Germline CDR1 and CDR2: DFQATT and SNEGSKA (reference sequence). In nucleotides, the CDR3 is TGCAGTGCTAGAGATCTAGCGGGAGGCGGGGAGCTGTTTTTT. Protein sequence: CSARDLAGGGELFF.

This clonotype has a count of ten or more. The V call is TRBV6-2 or TRBV6-3, the J call TRBJ1-1; D gene unclear. CDR1 and CDR2 (germline): MNHEY, SVGEGT. The CDR3 loop spans 13 amino acids. The germline V and J ends were trimmed by 5 bases and 0 bases, with 7 bases remaining between them. CDR3 bases: TGTGCCAGCAGTGCCTATTTGAACACTGAAGCTTTCTTT. This codes for CASSAYLNTEAFF.

The table lists this clonotype with many counts. This rearrangement joins TRBV12-5 to TRBJ1-1, with D hard to call. CDR3 length: 12 residues. Germline assignment: CDR1 LGHNT and CDR2 FRNRAP. V was pared by 5 bases and J by 4 bases, with 8 bases between. The CDR3, as DNA: TGTGCTAGTGGTAGAGCCACCACTGAAGCTTTCTTT. It encodes CASGRATTEAFF.

This clonotype was seen many times. The chain carries TRBV6-5 and TRBJ1-1; D possibly corresponds to TRBD1 (6 bases). V lost 4 bases to trimming and J lost 8 bases, with 14 bases between them. The CDR3 is 13 residues long. The germline V gene has CDR1 MNHEY and CDR2 SVGAGI. CDR3 sequence: CASSSTGPGEAFF. In DNA form, the CDR3 reads TGTGCCAGCAGTTCAACAGGGCCCGGGGAAGCTTTCTTT.

The table lists this clonotype with many counts. The chain links TRBV9 to TRBJ2-3; 8 bases align to TRBD1. V was clipped by 2 bases and J by 6 bases; unmatched bases: 11. The germline V gene has CDR1 SGDLS and CDR2 YYNGEE. CDR3 length equals 16 residues. The CDR3 DNA follows: TGTGCCAGCAGCGTCGCCGCGACAGGGGTTGTGGATACGCAGTATTTT. This gives the protein CASSVAATGVVDTQYF. Supplemented by reference TRBV9 and TRBJ2-3, the full variable domain reads DSGVTQTPKHLITATGQRVTLRCSPRSGDLSVYWYQQSLDQGLQFLIQYYNGEERAKGNILERFSAQQFPDLHSELNLSSLELGDSALYFCASSVAATGVVDTQYFGPGTRLTVL.

This clonotype has a count of ten or more. The chain couples TRBV5-1 to TRBJ1-1; perhaps TRBD1 as D (5 bases). The V gene's germline CDR1 is SGHRS and CDR2 YFSETQ. The CDR3 runs to 13 residues. With 4 bases removed from V and 4 bases from J, the gap between germline ends came to 11 bases. The CDR3 spells CASSQGVSTEAFF. The CDR3 coding sequence is TGCGCCAGCAGCCAGGGAGTTAGCACTGAAGCTTTCTTT.

This clonotype was observed at least ten times. Relative to the germline gene, one junction end is altered; a read error may explain this. The gene calls are TRBV20-1 and TRBJ2-2; tentatively, D is TRBD1 or TRBD2 (5 bases each). The CDR3 runs to 14 residues. Germline V gives CDR1 DFQATT, CDR2 SNEGSKA (reference sequence). This chain's CDR3 is CSVREGSGTGELFF. The CDR3 DNA sequence: TGCAGTGTTAGAGAGGGGAGCGGCACCGGGGAGCTGTTTTTT.